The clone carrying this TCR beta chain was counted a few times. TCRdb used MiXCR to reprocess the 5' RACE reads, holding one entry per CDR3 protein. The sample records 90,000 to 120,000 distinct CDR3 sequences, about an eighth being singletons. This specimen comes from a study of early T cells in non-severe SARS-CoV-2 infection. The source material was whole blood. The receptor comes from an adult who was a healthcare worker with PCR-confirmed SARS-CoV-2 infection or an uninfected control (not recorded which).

The CDR3 DNA is TGTGCCAGCAATCCCCCAGGGGCTATCTATGGCTACACCTTC. It codes for CASNPPGAIYGYTF. The chain recombines TRBV5-4 with TRBJ1-2; weak D call: TRBD1 (6 bases). Germline V gives CDR1 SGHNT, CDR2 YYREEE (reference sequence). V dropped 6 bases and J dropped 4 bases, with 16 bases sitting between them. The CDR3 has 14 residues.